This T cell receptor (beta chain) derives from a study of cytotoxic CD8 clonotypes in ibrutinib-treated CLL. General observations from the study: The times at which samples were taken varied between sustained-remission and progressing patients. Private clonotypes, not public ones, expanded at ibrutinib response.

With regard to this clone: Its antigen is as yet unknown.

The ends were cut back, 6 bases at V and 1 base at J, with 6 bases in the middle. Germline V gives CDR1 MNHEY, CDR2 SVGAGI. The CDR3 covers 13 residues. The method was immunoSEQ multiplex PCR; TCRdb's version includes in-frame clones alone and lacks a portion of them. The sample carries around 30,000 clones, less than 60% recorded once. The chain uses TRBV6-5 and TRBJ2-2; D may be TRBD2 (6 bases). Sample: PBMCs, taken before ibrutinib treatment. The clonotype originates from a human donor with chronic lymphocytic leukemia. The CDR3 protein is CASREGNTGELFF. The DNA of the CDR3 is TGTGCCAGCAGGGAGGGGAACACCGGGGAGCTGTTTTTT.